The rows below give T cell receptor beta chains drawn from one sample of a study of blood T cell repertoires in COVID-19. Some clones are missing from TCRdb's copy, which holds only in-frame ones; the method was immunoSEQ multiplex PCR. This table has hundreds of thousands of clones, 85% appearing once. The specimen sequenced was peripheral blood. The receptors were sampled from a young woman with acute or convalescent COVID-19. The CDR3 runs from the conserved cysteine through the conserved F or W. Each record gives: V gene, D gene, clone size, J gene, CDR3 protein, CDR3 DNA. A D gene is named only where the DNA matches it firmly. Clone size is not always given. Where it is, it says once, few, many or a class for expanded clones.

>TRBV5-8|TRBD1|-|TRBJ2-5
CASSLTGTGIGETQYF
TGTGCCAGCAGCCTGACCGGGACAGGGATCGGAGAGACCCAGTACTTC
>TRBV7-2|-|-|TRBJ1-2
CASSYSGGDGYTF
TGTGCCAGCAGCTATAGCGGGGGTGATGGCTACACCTTC
>TRBV7-9|-|-|TRBJ1-2
CASSLGQAIWDGYTF
TGTGCCAGCAGCTTAGGACAGGCGATTTGGGATGGCTACACCTTC
>TRBV5-4|TRBD1|-|TRBJ1-1
CASSLRTGDTEAFF
TGTGCCAGCAGCTTGCGGACAGGGGACACTGAAGCTTTCTTT
>TRBV15|-|once|TRBJ1-2
CATEAGTLGTPNYGYTF
TGTGCCACCGAGGCAGGGACCCTTGGGACTCCTAACTATGGCTACACCTTC
>TRBV28|-|-|TRBJ1-5
CASSFRQGSQPQHF
TGTGCCAGCAGTTTCAGGCAGGGCAGTCAGCCCCAGCATTTT
>TRBV30|-|-|TRBJ1-5
CAWSEKGNQPQHF
TGTGCCTGGAGTGAAAAGGGGAATCAGCCCCAGCATTTT
>TRBV5-8|TRBD1|once|TRBJ1-5
CASSLGSGQGSDQPQHF
TGTGCCAGCAGCTTGGGTTCGGGACAGGGGAGTGATCAGCCCCAGCATTTT
>TRBV7-2|TRBD1|-|TRBJ2-7
CASSLGGQGSYEQYF
TGTGCCAGCAGCTTAGGCGGACAGGGCTCCTACGAGCAGTACTTC
>TRBV5-4|TRBD2|-|TRBJ2-2
CASSFSGGDTGELFF
TGTGCCAGCAGCTTTTCCGGGGGGGACACCGGGGAGCTGTTTTTT
>TRBV19|-|-|TRBJ1-5
CASSIGGSSNQPQHF
TGTGCCAGTAGTATTGGTGGGAGTAGCAATCAGCCCCAGCATTTT
>TRBV12-3/TRBV12-4|-|-|TRBJ2-1
CASYGASDNEQFF
TGTGCCAGCTACGGGGCTAGCGACAATGAGCAGTTCTTC
>TRBV7-9|-|-|TRBJ1-6
CASSNLDSGPLHF
TGTGCCAGCAGCAATTTGGACAGCGGACCCCTCCACTTT
>TRBV27|-|-|TRBJ1-1
CASSSQVNTEAFF
TGTGCCAGCAGTTCACAGGTGAACACTGAAGCTTTCTTT
>TRBV3-1/TRBV3-2|-|-|TRBJ1-5
CASSQERGAGNQPQHF
TGTGCCAGCAGCCAAGAACGGGGGGCAGGCAATCAGCCCCAGCATTTT
>TRBV7-2|-|-|TRBJ2-1
CASSLDRYSYNEQFF
TGTGCCAGCAGCTTAGACAGATACTCCTACAATGAGCAGTTCTTC
>TRBV10-3|TRBD1|-|TRBJ1-6
CAISGDRGDNSPLHF
TGTGCCATCAGTGGGGACAGGGGAGATAATTCACCCCTCCACTTT
>TRBV6-4|-|-|TRBJ1-1
CASIRTVEMNTEAFF
TGTGCCAGCATCCGAACAGTTGAAATGAACACTGAAGCTTTCTTT
>TRBV28|-|-|TRBJ1-2
CASSDGNSYANYGYTF
TGTGCCAGCAGCGATGGAAACAGCTACGCTAACTATGGCTACACCTTC
>TRBV19|-|-|TRBJ1-4
CASSILGALEKLFF
TGTGCCAGTAGTATACTGGGGGCGCTTGAAAAACTGTTTTTT
>TRBV7-8|-|-|TRBJ1-5
CASSLDSLNQPQHF
TGTGCCAGCAGCTTGGACAGCCTCAATCAGCCCCAGCATTTT
>TRBV9|-|-|TRBJ1-2
CASTPPVRGGFNYGYTF
TGTGCCAGCACCCCACCCGTCCGGGGAGGCTTTAACTATGGCTACACCTTC
>TRBV30|-|-|TRBJ1-3
CAWSVITGNTIYF
TGTGCCTGGAGTGTAATAACTGGAAACACCATATATTTT
>TRBV2|TRBD1|-|TRBJ2-7
CASRRGQGAFEQYF
TGTGCCAGCAGGCGGGGACAGGGGGCTTTTGAGCAGTACTTC
>TRBV7-2|-|-|TRBJ1-6
CASSPFNSALHF
TGTGCCAGCAGCCCCTTTAATTCGGCCCTCCACTTT
>TRBV19|-|few|TRBJ1-5
CASSIEGRVGVNQPQHF
TGTGCCAGTAGTATAGAGGGCAGGGTTGGTGTCAATCAGCCCCAGCATTTT
>TRBV6-5|TRBD1|-|TRBJ2-7
CASRAGGMASYEQYF
TGTGCCAGCAGGGCAGGGGGAATGGCGTCCTACGAGCAGTACTTC
>TRBV19|-|once|TRBJ1-3
CASTWPGSGNTIYF
TGTGCCAGTACGTGGCCGGGCTCTGGAAACACCATATATTTT
>TRBV7-8|TRBD1|-|TRBJ1-2
CASSSKDRRNYGYTF
TGTGCCAGCAGCTCAAAGGACAGGAGAAACTATGGCTACACCTTC
>TRBV19|TRBD2|once|TRBJ2-1
CASSIKRGTYYNEQFF
TGTGCCAGTAGTATTAAGCGGGGGACCTACTACAATGAGCAGTTCTTC
>TRBV28|-|-|TRBJ2-4
CASSLVQGAKNIQYF
TGTGCCAGCAGTTTAGTACAGGGCGCCAAAAACATTCAGTACTTC
>TRBV5-1|TRBD2|-|TRBJ2-1
CASSLAGLVGTEQFF
TGCGCCAGCAGCTTGGCTGGACTAGTTGGAACAGAGCAGTTCTTC
>TRBV11-2|TRBD2|-|TRBJ2-5
CASSWGGETQYF
TGTGCCAGCAGCTGGGGGGGGGAGACCCAGTACTTC
>TRBV7-2|TRBD2|-|TRBJ2-3
CASSLGTSGRTDTQYF
TGTGCCAGCAGCTTAGGCACTAGCGGCAGAACAGATACGCAGTATTTT
>TRBV6-5|TRBD1|-|TRBJ2-1
CASRTGEDREQFF
TGTGCCAGCAGGACAGGGGAGGATCGGGAGCAGTTCTTC
>TRBV30|-|few|TRBJ1-6
CAWSPRGNSPLHF
TGTGCCTGGAGTCCCCGAGGGAATTCACCCCTCCACTTT
>TRBV27|TRBD1|-|TRBJ1-6
CASSQGTEPNSPLHF
TGTGCCAGCAGTCAAGGGACAGAGCCTAATTCACCCCTCCACTTT
>TRBV7-9|-|once|TRBJ2-6
CASSLGAAARSGANVLTF
TGTGCCAGCAGCTTAGGTGCTGCGGCTCGATCTGGGGCCAACGTCCTGACTTTC
>TRBV7-8|-|-|TRBJ1-2
CASSPSTTENYGYTF
TGTGCCAGCAGCCCATCGACCACGGAGAACTATGGCTACACCTTC
>TRBV28|-|once|TRBJ2-2
CASSPRDSNTGELFF
TGTGCCAGCAGTCCCCGGGATTCCAACACCGGGGAGCTGTTTTTT
>TRBV9|-|-|TRBJ2-7
CASSLEGASTYEQYF
TGTGCCAGCAGCTTGGAGGGGGCCTCTACGTACGAGCAGTACTTC
>TRBV25-1|-|-|TRBJ2-7
CASLGQPDYEQYF
TGTGCCAGCCTCGGACAGCCTGACTACGAGCAGTACTTC
>TRBV28|TRBD1|-|TRBJ1-2
CASGQGMNYGYTF
TGTGCCAGTGGACAGGGGATGAACTATGGCTACACCTTC
>TRBV2|TRBD2|-|TRBJ2-2
CASSRREERELFF
TGTGCCAGCAGTCGGCGGGAGGAGAGGGAGCTGTTTTTT